Below, 25 T cell receptor beta chains from the same sample are listed, as sequenced in a study of T cell changes during pregnancy in multiple sclerosis. TCRdb's table, derived via immunoSEQ multiplex PCR, lists solely in-frame clones and lacks some. The table records approximately 34,000 clones, 90% of them present only once. Sample: CD8+ T cells from peripheral blood mononuclear cells, taken in the first trimester of pregnancy. Receptors were obtained from a female donor with multiple sclerosis, enrolled in a pregnancy study.

The chain's CDR3 is CASSLMGGQETQYF. The CDR3 coding sequence is TGTGCCAGCAGCTTAATGGGGGGGCAAGAGACCCAGTACTTC. The V gene is TRBV7-3, the J gene TRBJ2-5, with TRBD2 identical over 7 bases. The CDR3 has 14 amino acids. Germline-derived CDR1 and CDR2 are SGHTA and FQGTGA. V trimming: 1 base; J trimming: 2 bases; junction bases outside the gene matches: 1.

V gene TRBV7-9 combines with J gene TRBJ1-4; TRBD1 aligns across 7 bases. Germline V CDR1 and CDR2: SEHNR, FQNEAQ (reference sequence). The CDR3 covers 16 residues. Unmatched junction bases numbered 6, after V lost 5 bases and J lost 0 bases. The CDR3 nucleotides are TGTGCCAGCAGCGGCCAGGGGGTTTCAACTAATGAAAAACTGTTTTTT. This codes for CASSGQGVSTNEKLFF.

This clone has just one count. The V and J genes are TRBV27 and TRBJ2-3; tentative D call: TRBD1 (6 bases). The CDR3 is made up of 12 amino acids. CDR1 and CDR2 (germline): MNHEY, SMNVEV (reference sequence). V lost 6 bases and J 10 bases, leaving 14 bases between the germline ends. DNA for the CDR3: TGTGCCAGCAGCTACGGGACATTTCCGCAGTATTTT. It codes for CASSYGTFPQYF.

This rearrangement joins TRBV11-1 to TRBJ2-5; possibly TRBD1 for D (5 bases). Trimming cost V 0 bases and J 1 base, with 15 bases left between them. The CDR3 length is 17 residues. Per the germline V gene, CDR1 is SGHAT and CDR2 is FQDESV (reference sequence). The CDR3 region is CASSLALSGAVQETQYF. CDR3 nucleotides: TGTGCCAGCAGCTTAGCGTTGTCTGGGGCGGTCCAAGAGACCCAGTACTTC. The complete variable domain, with remaining parts taken from reference TRBV11-1 and TRBJ2-5, reads EAEVAQSPRYKITEKSQAVAFWCDPISGHATLYWYRQILGQGPELLVQFQDESVVDDSQLPKDRFSAERLKGVDSTLKIQPAELGDSAMYLCASSLALSGAVQETQYFGPGTRLLVL.

This sequence joins TRBV11-2 and TRBJ2-7; 7 positions match TRBD2. Per the germline V gene, CDR1 is SGHAT and CDR2 is FQNNGV. CDR3 length: 16 amino acids. J gave up 1 base and V 5 bases, and 11 bases lay outside the gene matches. DNA of the CDR3: TGTGCCAGCAGCCACGAAGGGCAGCGGGGATCCTACGAGCAGTACTTC. Translating it yields CASSHEGQRGSYEQYF.

J is TRBJ2-1 and V is TRBV7-9; weak D call: TRBD2 (6 bases). CDR3 length equals 15 residues. V shed 5 bases and J shed 9 bases, with 20 bases lying between them. CDR1 and CDR2 from the germline V gene are SEHNR and FQNEAQ (reference sequence). CDR3 region: CASSTSGLIRGEQFF. The CDR3 nucleotides read TGTGCCAGCAGCACCAGCGGGCTAATTCGGGGTGAGCAGTTCTTC.

The rearrangement joins TRBV28 to TRBJ1-1; 10 bases map to TRBD1. Germline loops: CDR1 MDHEN, CDR2 SYDVKM. The CDR3 is made up of 17 amino acids. Unmatched junction bases numbered 13, after V lost 4 bases and J lost 5 bases. CDR3 bases: TGTGCCAGCAGTTGGATGCGACAGGGGGCTTCGAGAACTGAAGCTTTCTTT. Its translation: CASSWMRQGASRTEAFF.

This rearrangement joins TRBV10-3 to TRBJ2-4, with TRBD1 matching over 7 bases. The CDR3 sequence is 16 residues long. Germline V lookup: CDR1 ENHRY, CDR2 SYGVKD. The V segment lost 4 bases and the J segment 0 bases; nucleotides outside the gene matches: 6. As DNA, the CDR3 is TGTGCCATCAGTGCCGCGACAGGGCTAGCCAAAAACATTCAGTACTTC. As protein: CAISAATGLAKNIQYF.

This clone qualifies as medium-sized. The chain combines TRBV30 with TRBJ2-1; 9 bases fit TRBD1. The CDR3 is made up of 15 amino acids. The germline CDR1 and CDR2 sequences are GTSNPN and SVGIG (reference sequence). Trimming removed 0 bases from V and 8 bases from J; junction bases left unmatched: 8. CDR3 sequence (DNA): TGTGCCTGGAGTGTCGGGACAGGGCGGATGGATGAGCAGTTCTTC. Translation gives CAWSVGTGRMDEQFF.

The genes are TRBV5-1 and TRBJ2-7; TRBD2 aligns across 10 bases. V lost 0 bases, J lost 3 bases, and 6 bases stayed unmatched. This CDR3 comprises 16 residues. The V gene's germline CDR1 is SGHRS and CDR2 YFSETQ. The CDR3 nucleotides are TGCGCCAGCAGCTTGGGGCTAGCGGGGGACTACTACGAGCAGTACTTC. As protein: CASSLGLAGDYYEQYF.

The chain couples TRBV28 to TRBJ2-7; TRBD2 matches 8 bases. J lost 2 bases, V lost 7 bases, and 4 bases had no gene match. Germline V gene sequence: CDR1 MDHEN, CDR2 SYDVKM. The CDR3 runs to 13 residues. The chain's CDR3 is CASTVAGPYEQYF. The DNA for the CDR3 is TGTGCCAGCACCGTAGCGGGACCCTACGAGCAGTACTTC.

The J gene is TRBJ2-7, the V gene TRBV29-1; 10 bases match TRBD1. The V gene end was trimmed by 6 bases and the J gene end by 4 bases; junction bases not matched to a gene: 9. The CDR3 extends over 14 amino acids. Per the germline V gene, CDR1 is SQVTM and CDR2 is ANQGSEA. For the CDR3, the DNA is TGCAGCGTAAACGGGGGACAGGGGTATTACGAGCAGTACTTC. It translates to CSVNGGQGYYEQYF.

The chain employs TRBV2 and TRBJ2-3; TRBD1 aligns across 7 bases. J was trimmed by 2 bases and V by 6 bases; bases with no gene match: 8. This CDR3 region has 15 residues. Germline lookup yields CDR1 SNHLY and CDR2 FYNNEI. CDR3 sequence: CASRGTGQATDTQYF. The CDR3 DNA follows: TGTGCCAGCAGGGGGACCGGACAGGCCACAGATACGCAGTATTTT.

This chain joins TRBV9 and TRBJ1-1; D may be TRBD1 (5 bases). The ends were cut back, 1 base at V and 4 bases at J, with 11 bases in the middle. Germline V lookup: CDR1 SGDLS, CDR2 YYNGEE. This CDR3 has 14 residues. DNA of the CDR3: TGTGCCAGCAGCGTAAACATGGGGGGCACTGAAGCTTTCTTT. Amino acid sequence: CASSVNMGGTEAFF.

This clone has at least ten counts. The chain carries TRBV4-2 and TRBJ2-2, with 11 bases matching TRBD2. Germline loops: CDR1 LGHNA, CDR2 YNFKEQ. The length of the CDR3 is 16 residues. J gave up 6 bases and V 3 bases, and 6 bases lay outside the gene matches. This CDR3 reads CASSQETSGSPGELFF. In DNA form, the CDR3 reads TGTGCCAGCAGCCAGGAAACTAGCGGGAGTCCCGGGGAGCTGTTTTTT.

The chain couples TRBV27 to TRBJ1-2; maybe TRBD1 (5 bases). Germline V CDR1 and CDR2: MNHEY, SMNVEV (reference sequence). The CDR3 runs to 14 residues. Trimming left V 2 bases short and J 3 bases short, with 10 bases between. The CDR3 sequence: CASSLVAGHYGYTF. CDR3 nucleotide sequence: TGTGCCAGCAGTTTAGTTGCAGGGCACTATGGCTACACCTTC.

This chain joins TRBV6-4 and TRBJ2-3; 13 nucleotides match TRBD2. The CDR3 is 15 amino acids. Germline CDR1 reads MRHNA; CDR2 reads SNTAGT. The V gene end was trimmed by 5 bases and the J gene end by 3 bases; junction bases not matched to a gene: 2. The CDR3, as DNA: TGTGCCAGCAGTCTACTAGCGGGAGGGACAGATACGCAGTATTTT. Translated, it gives CASSLLAGGTDTQYF.

The chain combines TRBV6-5 with TRBJ2-1; tentatively, D is TRBD2 (6 bases). This CDR3 has 15 residues. Trimming stripped 10 bases from V and 7 bases from J, with 23 bases between. CDR1 is MNHEY, CDR2 SVGAGI, per germline. In nucleotides, the CDR3 is TGTGCCAACTCGGGACTTCTAGGGCCCCGGAATGAGCAGTTCTTC. It yields the protein CANSGLLGPRNEQFF.

This chain connects TRBV6-6 to TRBJ2-1; TRBD2 aligns across 12 bases. CDR1 MNHNY and CDR2 SVGAGI come from the germline V gene (reference sequence). The trim removed 4 bases at V and 6 bases at J, leaving 4 bases unmatched. The CDR3 runs to 15 residues. The CDR3 region is CASSLTSGSSNEQFF. In DNA form, the CDR3 reads TGTGCCAGCAGTTTGACTAGCGGGAGCTCCAATGAGCAGTTCTTC.

The rearrangement links TRBV15 to TRBJ2-3; D is uncertain. The CDR3 consists of 13 residues. The V end was cut by 3 bases, the J end by 0 bases, with 4 bases between. Germline CDR1 LNHNV, CDR2 YYDKDF (reference sequence). CDR3 DNA: TGTGCCACCAGCAGGAGTAGCACAGATACGCAGTATTTT. It translates to CATSRSSTDTQYF.

This clone was recorded once. The chain's CDR3 is CASSKDGLAGNEQFF. The CDR3 DNA sequence: TGTGCCAGCAGTAAGGACGGACTAGCGGGCAATGAGCAGTTCTTC. This sequence joins TRBV27 and TRBJ2-1; 11 bases are a match to TRBD2. The V gene's germline CDR1 is MNHEY and CDR2 SMNVEV (reference sequence). With V trimmed by 5 bases and J by 6 bases, 6 bases remained unmatched. The CDR3 loop spans 15 amino acids.

The chain joins TRBV11-2 to TRBJ2-5; the D is unclear. V lost 5 bases and J lost 5, with 9 bases in between. Germline V CDR1 and CDR2: SGHAT, FQNNGV. This CDR3 is 12 amino acids long. The CDR3 DNA reads as TGTGCCAGCAGCCCTACCGGGGAGACCCAGTACTTC. Protein product: CASSPTGETQYF.

The chain joins TRBV19 to TRBJ2-3, with TRBD1 matching over 7 bases. The CDR3 length is 14 residues. CDR1 is LNHDA and CDR2 is SQIVND in the germline V gene (reference sequence). Unmatched junction bases numbered 7, after V lost 7 bases and J lost 3 bases. CDR3 DNA: TGTGCCAGTACGGACAGGAAGGTAACAGATACGCAGTATTTT. As protein: CASTDRKVTDTQYF.

The chain links TRBV11-3 to TRBJ2-7; D is undetermined. Germline V CDR1 and CDR2: SGHNT, YENEEA. This CDR3 has 12 residues. The V gene lost 0 bases and the J gene lost 3 bases, with 3 bases spanning the gap. CDR3 nucleotide sequence: TGTGCCAGCAGCTTAGACGGCTACGAGCAGTACTTC. The encoded protein is CASSLDGYEQYF.

This clone was observed once. The V and J genes are TRBV6-1 and TRBJ2-3; D not certain. V lost 6 bases to trimming and J lost 7 bases, with 11 bases between them. From germline, CDR1 is MNHNS and CDR2 SASEGT. CDR3 length: 12 residues. The DNA of the CDR3 is TGTGCCAGCAGGGAGCACTTGTATACGCAGTATTTT. Its protein is CASREHLYTQYF.